The clone carrying this T cell receptor beta chain was seen at least ten times. The antigen is undetermined. TCRdb called the reads again in MiXCR, with one record for every CDR3 protein. Among under 150,000 distinct CDR3 sequences listed, roughly 30% were seen once. This sample is drawn from a study of T cell repertoires in cytomegalovirus infection. Study-wide results and caveats: Carriers of CMV plus the relevant HLA were identified by cumulative public TCR beta family frequency. Ex vivo responses were dominated by HLA-C-restricted CMV-specific TCR beta clonotypes.

V dropped 6 bases and J dropped 5 bases, with 17 bases sitting between them. Germline-derived CDR1 and CDR2 are SGHTA and FQGNSA. The CDR3 loop spans 14 amino acids. The starting material was CD8+ T cells from cultured PBMCs, obtained from culture after CMV antigen stimulation. The chain combines TRBV7-2 with TRBJ2-7; no clear D. The receptor was isolated from a human donor in good health (CMV status not recorded). Some clones in this sample may be carry-over from other donors' samples. The CDR3 sequence is CASSRPASRHEQYF. The DNA for the CDR3 is TGTGCCAGCAGTAGGCCAGCCTCGAGGCACGAGCAGTACTTC. Filled out from reference TRBV7-2 and TRBJ2-7, the complete variable domain reads GAGVSQSPSNKVTEKGKDVELRCDPISGHTALYWYRQSLGQGLEFLIYFQGNSAPDKSGLPSDRFSAERTGGSVSTLTIQRTQQEDSAVYLCASSRPASRHEQYFGPGTRLTVT.